This TCR beta chain was captured in a study of blood T cell repertoires in COVID-19. Germline assignment: CDR1 SEHNR and CDR2 FQNEAQ (reference sequence). V gave up 1 base and J gave up 4 bases, with 13 bases separating them. The length of the CDR3 is 15 residues. Sequencing used immunoSEQ multiplex PCR; TCRdb keeps in-frame clones, though not all of them. The data contain about 130,000 clones, approximately 83% of them singletons. The V call is TRBV7-9, the J call TRBJ1-1, with D perhaps TRBD1 (5 bases). Sequenced material: peripheral blood. The TCR originated in a man aged 35-49 years with active or convalescent COVID-19. The CDR3 DNA is TGTGCCAGCAGCTTAGTGCGGGGCGCGGGCACTGAAGCTTTCTTT. This codes for CASSLVRGAGTEAFF.